These 24 T cell receptor beta chains were all obtained from the same sample, sequenced in a study of cytomegalovirus exposure and HLA in healthy donors. Use of 60 Vbeta and 13 Jbeta primers characterized the PCR. TCRdb keeps only in-frame clones here, not all; method: immunoSEQ multiplex PCR. The table shows about 180,000 clones, with around 80% occurring only once. Sequencing was carried out using PBMCs. The receptors originated from a woman between 40 and 55 years old in good health and CMV-seronegative.

V and J are TRBV7-2 and TRBJ2-1; 13 nucleotides match TRBD2. The CDR3 loop spans 16 amino acids. Trimming cost V 5 bases and J 9 bases; bases outside gene matches: 10. Germline assignment: CDR1 SGHTA and CDR2 FQGNSA. In DNA form, the CDR3 reads TGTGCCAGCAGCGCCGGAGGACTAGCGGGAGCTCGTGAGCAGTTCTTC. This encodes CASSAGGLAGAREQFF. The variable domain in full, with the rest retrieved from reference TRBV7-2 and TRBJ2-1, is GAGVSQSPSNKVTEKGKDVELRCDPISGHTALYWYRQSLGQGLEFLIYFQGNSAPDKSGLPSDRFSAERTGGSVSTLTIQRTQQEDSAVYLCASSAGGLAGAREQFFGPGTRLTVL.

The chain uses TRBV9 and TRBJ1-1, with 8 bases identical to TRBD1. CDR3 length: 15 residues. V lost 3 bases and J lost 3; bases outside the gene matches: 7. CDR1 SGDLS and CDR2 YYNGEE come from the germline V gene. CDR3 DNA sequence: TGTGCCAGCAGCGCCCGACAGGGGTGGGACACTGAAGCTTTCTTT. Its translation is CASSARQGWDTEAFF.

There are a few counts of this clone. This chain connects TRBV6-1 to TRBJ2-7; TRBD2 matches 7 bases. The CDR3 totals 14 residues. The V and J ends lost 1 base and 3 bases, in that order; junction bases with no gene match: 3. Germline V gene sequence: CDR1 MNHNS, CDR2 SASEGT. As DNA, the CDR3 is TGTGCCAGCAGTGAAGGGGGGGGTATCTACGAGCAGTACTTC. It codes for CASSEGGGIYEQYF.

The chain has TRBV6-6 and TRBJ1-2; D gene uncertain. Germline V gene data show CDR1 as MNHNY and CDR2 as SVGAGI (reference sequence). Trimming left V 10 bases short and J 1 base short, with 10 bases between. This CDR3 region has 12 residues. The CDR3 spells CAIPHHNYGYTF. CDR3 nucleotide sequence: TGTGCCATCCCACATCATAACTATGGCTACACCTTC.

V usage is TRBV28 and J usage is TRBJ2-5, with 14 bases fitting TRBD2. CDR3 length: 18 residues. Germline V gene lookup returns CDR1 MDHEN and CDR2 SYDVKM. The V segment lost 2 bases and the J segment 1 base; nucleotides outside the gene matches: 6. The CDR3 region is CASSLVGLAGEGQETQYF. In nucleotides, the CDR3 is TGTGCCAGCAGTTTAGTGGGACTAGCGGGAGAGGGCCAAGAGACCCAGTACTTC.

Of note for this clone: The sample holds other DNA sequences that translate to the same CDR3. V usage is TRBV7-9 and J usage is TRBJ2-1, with TRBD2 identical over 10 bases. CDR3 length equals 15 residues. Germline V gene data show CDR1 as SEHNR and CDR2 as FQNEAQ (reference sequence). V shed 5 bases, J shed 0 bases, and the junction held 1 base outside the gene matches. The CDR3 protein is CASSPSGSSYNEQFF. For the CDR3, the DNA is TGTGCCAGCAGCCCTAGCGGGAGCTCCTACAATGAGCAGTTCTTC.

CDR3 DNA: TGTGCCTGGAGCGAAACCGGACAGGGGGCGCCTTGGAATGAAAAACTGTTTTTT. As protein: CAWSETGQGAPWNEKLFF. V usage is TRBV30 and J usage is TRBJ1-4, with 11 positions matching TRBD1. Per the germline V gene, CDR1 is GTSNPN and CDR2 is SVGIG (reference sequence). The CDR3 is 18 residues long. V dropped 3 bases and J dropped 5; count of bases not matched to a gene: 14.

V usage is TRBV7-9 and J usage is TRBJ2-5; D may be TRBD1 (5 bases). This CDR3 is built from 16 residues. The V end was cut by 2 bases, the J end by 5 bases, with 18 bases between. Germline CDR1 is SEHNR and CDR2 is FQNEAQ (reference sequence). For the CDR3, the DNA is TGTGCCAGCAGCTTATGGCAGGGAAGAGACTGGGAGACCCAGTACTTC. Translating it yields CASSLWQGRDWETQYF.

The chain links TRBV10-3 to TRBJ2-1; D gene ambiguous. The CDR3 contains 13 residues. Germline assignment: CDR1 ENHRY and CDR2 SYGVKD. The V gene lost 2 bases and the J gene lost 6 bases, with 8 bases spanning the gap. CDR3 sequence: CAISEPPGNEQFF. The CDR3 region has the DNA TGTGCCATCAGTGAGCCTCCGGGCAATGAGCAGTTCTTC.

This clone was found once. The rearrangement links TRBV25-1 to TRBJ2-1, with 7 bases aligning to TRBD2. The J segment lost 0 bases and the V segment lost 2 bases, leaving 4 bases of the junction unmatched. From germline, CDR1 is MGHDK and CDR2 SYGVNS. This CDR3 region has 16 residues. The CDR3 coding sequence is TGTGCCAGCAGTGAAGCGGGGGTGAGCTCCTACAATGAGCAGTTCTTC. Translated: CASSEAGVSSYNEQFF.

The J gene is TRBJ1-4, the V gene TRBV5-1; TRBD1 matches at 8 bases. Germline-derived CDR1 and CDR2 are SGHRS and YFSETQ. The CDR3 covers 16 residues. The trim removed 5 bases at V and 3 bases at J, leaving 9 bases unmatched. The CDR3 reads CASSGADRGANEKLFF. CDR3 coding DNA: TGCGCCAGCAGTGGGGCTGACAGGGGAGCTAATGAAAAACTGTTTTTT. The whole variable domain, remainder taken from reference TRBV5-1 and TRBJ1-4, is KAGVTQTPRYLIKTRGQQVTLSCSPISGHRSVSWYQQTPGQGLQFLFEYFSETQRNKGNFPGRFSGRQFSNSRSEMNVSTLELGDSALYLCASSGADRGANEKLFFGSGTQLSVL.

The chain recombines TRBV18 with TRBJ2-2, with D maybe TRBD1 (6 bases). The CDR3 covers 16 residues. Germline V gene data show CDR1 as KGHSH and CDR2 as LQKENI. V lost 0 bases and J lost 1, with 9 bases in between. CDR3 loop: CASSPPGHRNTGELFF. The CDR3 DNA is TGTGCCAGCTCACCACCGGGACACAGGAACACCGGGGAGCTGTTTTTT.

A remark on this clone: A read error may produce the germline difference seen at one junction end. This chain links TRBV7-9 with TRBJ2-5; 9 bases line up with TRBD2. CDR1 is SEHNR and CDR2 is FQNEAQ in the germline V gene (reference sequence). The CDR3 covers 16 residues. CDR3 loop: CSSSLSSSGSRETQYF. CDR3 nucleotides: TGTTCCAGCAGCTTGTCTAGTAGCGGGAGTCGCGAGACCCAGTACTTC.

The rearrangement uses TRBV11-1 and TRBJ2-1, with no clear D. The CDR3 covers 15 residues. Between the trimmed V and J ends, which lost 0 bases and 0 bases, there was a span of 6 bases. Germline CDR1 and CDR2: SGHAT and FQDESV (reference sequence). The CDR3 bases are TGTGCCAGCAGCTTAGCTGATAGCTCCTACAATGAGCAGTTCTTC. Translation gives CASSLADSSYNEQFF.

This clone was detected only a few times. The V call is TRBV4-1, the J call TRBJ2-1; 9 bases match TRBD1. V lost 1 base to trimming and J lost 14 bases; unmatched junction nucleotides: 12. The CDR3 covers 15 residues. The germline V gene has CDR1 MGHRA and CDR2 YSYEKL. The CDR3 coding sequence is TGCGCCAGCAGCCAAGGGTCACAGGGGGCGTCAAAAAAGTTCTTC. It yields the protein CASSQGSQGASKKFF.

The chain uses TRBV7-3 and TRBJ2-6, with D possibly being TRBD1 (6 bases). Trimming pared 4 bases from V and 1 base from J, leaving 17 bases between. Germline assignment: CDR1 SGHTA and CDR2 FQGTGA. The length of the CDR3 is 18 residues. The CDR3 DNA follows: TGTGCCAGCAGCTCTCGACAGGCCTCCTTATCTGGGGCCAACGTCCTGACTTTC. Protein sequence: CASSSRQASLSGANVLTF.

This clone was seen once. CDR3 nucleotides: TGTGCCAGCAGTAGTCAGGGGGCGACGGGCACAGATACGCAGTATTTT. The encoded protein is CASSSQGATGTDTQYF. The V call is TRBV27, the J call TRBJ2-3, with 8 bases fitting TRBD1. The CDR3 is 16 amino acids. The V and J ends lost 5 bases and 1 base, in that order; junction bases with no gene match: 8. CDR1 and CDR2 (germline): MNHEY, SMNVEV (reference sequence).

V is TRBV5-1 and J is TRBJ1-2; unclear D gene. The CDR3 loop spans 15 amino acids. V was cut by 4 bases and J by 8 bases, with 21 bases left in between. Per the germline V gene, CDR1 is SGHRS and CDR2 is YFSETQ. In nucleotides, the CDR3 is TGCGCCAGCAGCACCGGAGGCGGCCAGAGGTTGGGCTACACCTTC. The encoded protein is CASSTGGGQRLGYTF.

The V and J genes are TRBV27 and TRBJ1-6; 9 positions match TRBD1. Losses at the gene ends were 5 bases for V and 5 bases for J; bases not matched to a gene: 10. The germline V gene has CDR1 MNHEY and CDR2 SMNVEV (reference sequence). CDR3 length equals 17 residues. The CDR3 bases are TGTGCCAGCAGTCACCCAGGGGGGACAGGGAATAATTCACCCCTCCACTTT. Translated, it gives CASSHPGGTGNNSPLHF.

The table lists this clone with a few counts. The chain links TRBV4-2 to TRBJ1-1, with D maybe TRBD1 (6 bases). CDR3 length: 17 amino acids. CDR1 is LGHNA, CDR2 YNFKEQ, per germline. Trimming removed 0 bases from V and 2 bases from J, with 16 bases in between. CDR3 amino acids: CASSQDPNRVQNTEAFF. In DNA form, the CDR3 reads TGTGCCAGCAGCCAAGATCCCAACAGGGTTCAAAACACTGAAGCTTTCTTT.

This chain joins TRBV14 and TRBJ1-4; possible D gene TRBD1, 5 bases. The CDR3 contains 14 residues. Trimming shortened V by 4 bases and J by 7 bases, and 13 bases separated the two germline ends. CDR1 and CDR2 from the germline V gene are SGHDN and FVKESK. The CDR3 DNA reads as TGTGCCAGCAGCCCCGGACACCCGGGTGAAAAACTGTTTTTT. This translates into CASSPGHPGEKLFF.

The J gene is TRBJ2-7, the V gene TRBV9; no clear D. The V gene's germline CDR1 is SGDLS and CDR2 YYNGEE. Trimming removed 4 bases at V and 4 bases at J, with 21 bases between. This CDR3 has 16 residues. CDR3 sequence reads: CASSPSPLVTGYEQYF. The CDR3 nucleotides read TGTGCCAGCAGCCCCAGCCCTCTAGTGACCGGGTACGAGCAGTACTTC. The complete variable domain, with remaining parts taken from reference TRBV9 and TRBJ2-7, reads DSGVTQTPKHLITATGQRVTLRCSPRSGDLSVYWYQQSLDQGLQFLIQYYNGEERAKGNILERFSAQQFPDLHSELNLSSLELGDSALYFCASSPSPLVTGYEQYFGPGTRLTVT.

The genes are TRBV27 and TRBJ1-3; D is uncertain. Germline V gives CDR1 MNHEY, CDR2 SMNVEV (reference sequence). Trimming removed 5 bases from V and 2 bases from J, with 7 bases in between. The CDR3 extends over 13 amino acids. CDR3 amino acids: CASSRTAGNTIYF. As DNA, the CDR3 is TGTGCCAGCAGTCGTACGGCTGGAAACACCATATATTTT.

The V gene is TRBV19, the J gene TRBJ1-1; 9 nucleotides line up with TRBD1. This CDR3 comprises 14 residues. J gave up 6 bases and V 1 base, and 3 bases lay outside the gene matches. CDR1 and CDR2 (germline): LNHDA, SQIVND (reference sequence). The CDR3 DNA sequence: TGTGCCAGTAGTATAGTTTGGACAGGGGCTGAAGCTTTCTTT. This sequence encodes CASSIVWTGAEAFF.